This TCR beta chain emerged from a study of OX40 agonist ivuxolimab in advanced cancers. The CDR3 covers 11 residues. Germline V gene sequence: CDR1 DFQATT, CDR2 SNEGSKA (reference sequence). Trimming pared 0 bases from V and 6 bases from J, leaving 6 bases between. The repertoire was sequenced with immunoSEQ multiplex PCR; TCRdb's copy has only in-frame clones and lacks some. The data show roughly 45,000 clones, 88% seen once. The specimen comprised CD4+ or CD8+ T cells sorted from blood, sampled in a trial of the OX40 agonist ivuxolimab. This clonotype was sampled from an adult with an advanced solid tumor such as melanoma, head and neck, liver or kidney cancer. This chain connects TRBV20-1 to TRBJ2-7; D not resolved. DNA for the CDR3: TGCAGTGCTAGAGATCAGAGCGAGCAGTACTTC. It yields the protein CSARDQSEQYF.